The sequence of this TCR beta chain was determined in a study of T cell repertoires in cytomegalovirus infection. Across the whole study: Indications came from public TCR beta signatures; they pointed to CMV infection and to a matching HLA type. Study-wide findings and caveats: Clonotypes of TCR beta that were HLA-C-restricted and CMV-specific dominated the ex vivo response.

The CDR3 extends over 13 amino acids. The V gene's germline CDR1 is LNHDA and CDR2 SQIVND (reference sequence). Trimming cost V 9 bases and J 6 bases, with 15 bases left between them. In the case of this clonotype: Its target is unknown.

TCRdb reanalysed the reads using MiXCR and keeps one entry per CDR3 protein. The sample records about 570,000 distinct CDR3 sequences, about 39% being singletons. The receptor comes from a human donor in good health (CMV status not recorded). Some clones in this sample may be carry-over from other donors' samples. The chain combines TRBV19 with TRBJ2-1; D ambiguous. This sample comprised cultured PBMCs, obtained from culture after CMV antigen stimulation. The CDR3 nucleotides are TGTGCCAGCGCTCGGGTAGCCCCCAATGAGCAGTTCTTC. The encoded protein is CASARVAPNEQFF.